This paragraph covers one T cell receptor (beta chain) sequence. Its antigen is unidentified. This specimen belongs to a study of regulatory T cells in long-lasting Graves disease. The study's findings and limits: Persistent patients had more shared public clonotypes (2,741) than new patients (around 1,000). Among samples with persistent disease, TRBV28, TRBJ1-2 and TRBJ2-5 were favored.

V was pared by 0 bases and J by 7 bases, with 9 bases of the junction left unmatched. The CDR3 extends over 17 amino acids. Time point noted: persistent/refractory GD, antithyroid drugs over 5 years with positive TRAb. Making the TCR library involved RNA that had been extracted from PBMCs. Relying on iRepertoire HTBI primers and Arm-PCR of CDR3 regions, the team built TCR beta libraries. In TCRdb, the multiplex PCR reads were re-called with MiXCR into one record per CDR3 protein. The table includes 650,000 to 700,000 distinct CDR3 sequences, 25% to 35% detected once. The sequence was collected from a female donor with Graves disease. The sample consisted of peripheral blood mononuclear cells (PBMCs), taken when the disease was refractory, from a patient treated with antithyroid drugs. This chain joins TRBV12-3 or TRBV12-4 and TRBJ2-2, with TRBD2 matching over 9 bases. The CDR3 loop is CASSLADASGTVGELFF. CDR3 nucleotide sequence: TGTGCCAGCAGTTTAGCGGATGCTAGCGGGACGGTCGGGGAGCTGTTTTTT.